Included here is one T cell receptor beta chain sequence, with context. This entry comes from a study of blood T cell repertoires in COVID-19. Looking at the study overall: Samples of COVID-19 (acute and convalescent) were obtained from the United States, Italy and Spain.

The assay was immunoSEQ multiplex PCR, and TCRdb's table has in-frame clones only and misses some. The sample includes approximately 180,000 clones, about 87% of them seen just once. Germline V gene sequence: CDR1 MNHEY, CDR2 SVGAGI. The CDR3 extends over 13 amino acids. V lost 5 bases, J lost 7 bases, and 15 bases lay in between. The TCR sequence derives from a man between 40 and 49 years old with active or convalescent COVID-19. The sample consisted of peripheral blood. The chain combines TRBV6-5 with TRBJ2-7, with D perhaps matching TRBD1 (6 bases). Here the CDR3 DNA reads TGTGCCAGCAGTCTCAGGGGCCCCGGGGAGCAGTACTTC. Translating it yields CASSLRGPGEQYF.